Listed here are 15 T cell receptor beta chains from one sample, sequenced in a study of T-cell memory formation after mild COVID-19 (dated by TCRdb to about 2021). The library was made by 5' RACE. This sample was sequenced with an Illumina NovaSeq 6000. TCRdb itself trimmed the public reads at Q25 with fastp, ran MiXCR and retained productive beta chains. Merged by CDR3 protein, the rows form single entries marked with the most common genes and DNA. The sample contains around 530,000 distinct CDR3 sequences, 20% to 25% of them found a single time. Under 8.5% of the sample is held by the ten biggest clonotypes. The sample consisted of PBMCs or a T cell subset sorted from them (not recorded which). Receptor source: an adult woman who had mild COVID-19 (a few samples of this study predate the infection). The sample titles of this study are shuffled in the database, so cell type and time point are left out; the donor was told from shared clones.

A few counts support this clonotype. The chain carries TRBV6-5 and TRBJ1-1; weak D call: TRBD1 (6 bases). Germline lookup yields CDR1 MNHEY and CDR2 SVGAGI. The CDR3 runs to 17 residues. V was clipped by 0 bases and J by 4 bases, with 18 bases between them. CDR3 DNA: TGTGCCAGCAGTTACTCTTACACAGGGAAGTTTGCCACTGAAGCTTTCTTT. Its protein product is CASSYSYTGKFATEAFF.

The chain is built from TRBV7-9 and TRBJ2-1; the match to TRBD1 covers 12 bases. J lost 4 bases, V lost 8 bases, and 9 bases had no gene match. The CDR3 contains 16 residues. CDR1 SEHNR and CDR2 FQNEAQ come from the germline V gene (reference sequence). The CDR3 sequence is CASGPTGQGAYNEQFF. CDR3 in DNA: TGTGCCAGCGGCCCGACGGGACAGGGGGCTTACAATGAGCAGTTCTTC.

This clonotype has a handful of counts. This chain uses TRBV5-5 with TRBJ2-2, with 9 bases aligning to TRBD1. Trimming took 4 bases from V and 2 from J; bases not matched to a gene: 6. CDR1 SGHKS and CDR2 YYEKEE come from the germline V gene (reference sequence). This CDR3 comprises 16 residues. In DNA form, the CDR3 reads TGTGCCAGCAGCCCGGGACAGGGAATAAACACCGGGGAGCTGTTTTTT. It yields the protein CASSPGQGINTGELFF.

This clonotype was seen only a few times. Here the CDR3 reads CASRLTENSPLHF. CDR3 coding DNA: TGTGCCAGCAGGTTGACAGAAAATTCACCCCTCCACTTT. The V call is TRBV12-3 or TRBV12-4, the J call TRBJ1-6, with D tentatively TRBD1 (5 bases). Trimming removed 6 bases from V and 7 bases from J, with 10 bases in between. This CDR3 has 13 residues.

For this clonotype: Compared with germline, one end of the junction differs, possibly owing to a read error. The gene calls are TRBV5-1 and TRBJ2-5; the D gene is possibly TRBD2 (5 bases). CDR3 length equals 13 residues. Germline V gene lookup returns CDR1 SGHRS and CDR2 YFSETQ. The CDR3 DNA is TGCGCCAGCGGACCCACTAGACAAGGGACCCAGTACTTC. Translated: CASGPTRQGTQYF.

This clonotype was seen a handful of times. V gene TRBV5-1 combines with J gene TRBJ1-3, with 7 bases identical to TRBD1. Germline CDR1 is SGHRS and CDR2 is YFSETQ. With V trimmed by 4 bases and J by 2 bases, 3 bases remained unmatched. This CDR3 contains 14 residues. The CDR3 sequence: CASSVTGAGNTIYF. In DNA form, the CDR3 reads TGCGCCAGCAGCGTTACAGGGGCTGGAAACACCATATATTTT.

This clonotype was detected only a few times. V and J are TRBV5-6 and TRBJ2-5; 9 bases are a match to TRBD2. The CDR3 has 17 residues. The germline gives CDR1 SGHDT, CDR2 YYEEEE. Unmatched junction bases numbered 9, after V lost 0 bases and J lost 3 bases. The CDR3 bases are TGTGCCAGCAGCTTGGTCTGGATCTTAGCGGGGGAAGAGACCCAGTACTTC. The encoded protein is CASSLVWILAGEETQYF. The variable domain in full, completed from reference TRBV5-6 and TRBJ2-5, reads DAGVTQSPTHLIKTRGQQVTLRCSPKSGHDTVSWYQQALGQGPQFIFQYYEEEERQRGNFPDRFSGHQFPNYSSELNVNALLLGDSALYLCASSLVWILAGEETQYFGPGTRLLVL.

This clonotype was seen more than once but under ten times. The chain joins TRBV29-1 to TRBJ2-3; TRBD2 matches at 11 bases. This CDR3 comprises 15 residues. V dropped 6 bases and J dropped 7; count of bases not matched to a gene: 12. From germline, CDR1 is SQVTM and CDR2 ANQGSEA. The CDR3 region has the DNA TGCAGCGTCGAACCTAGCGGGGGGTTTTTGTATACGCAGTATTTT. Its translation is CSVEPSGGFLYTQYF.

Only a few counts were recorded for this clonotype. The chain has TRBV5-1 and TRBJ2-1, with D possibly TRBD2 on 6 matching bases. The germline V gene has CDR1 SGHRS and CDR2 YFSETQ. This CDR3 is 16 amino acids long. V gave up 4 bases and J gave up 1 base, with 15 bases separating them. Here the CDR3 reads CASSGGNYSSYNEQFF. In DNA, the CDR3 is TGCGCCAGCAGCGGAGGGAACTACTCTTCCTACAATGAGCAGTTCTTC. Together with reference TRBV5-1 and TRBJ2-1, the CDR3 gives the full variable domain: KAGVTQTPRYLIKTRGQQVTLSCSPISGHRSVSWYQQTPGQGLQFLFEYFSETQRNKGNFPGRFSGRQFSNSRSEMNVSTLELGDSALYLCASSGGNYSSYNEQFFGPGTRLTVL.

This chain links TRBV9 with TRBJ1-3, with 10 bases matching TRBD1. The V gene end was trimmed by 0 bases and the J gene end by 4 bases; junction bases not matched to a gene: 7. This CDR3 contains 17 residues. From germline, CDR1 is SGDLS and CDR2 YYNGEE. The CDR3 DNA reads TGTGCCAGCAGCGTAGACGGGACAGGGGTCGGAGGAAACACCATATATTTT. This sequence encodes CASSVDGTGVGGNTIYF.

This rearrangement joins TRBV20-1 to TRBJ2-1; D may be TRBD2 (6 bases). CDR1 is DFQATT, CDR2 SNEGSKA, per germline (reference sequence). The CDR3 sequence is 14 residues long. The CDR3 is CGALRRARTNEQFF. For the CDR3, the DNA is TGCGGGGCCCTCAGGAGGGCGCGAACCAATGAGCAGTTCTTC.

This chain links TRBV4-3 with TRBJ2-7; 8 bases are shared with TRBD1. CDR3 length: 18 residues. CDR1 is LGHNA, CDR2 YSLEER, per germline. Germline trimming cut 4 bases from V and 3 bases from J; bases unmatched to any gene: 17. The CDR3: CASSRSFWAGQEGYEQYF. In DNA form, the CDR3 reads TGCGCCAGCAGCCGCTCCTTCTGGGCGGGACAGGAGGGCTACGAGCAGTACTTC.

This sequence joins TRBV6-6 and TRBJ1-2; 7 nucleotides agree with TRBD1. With V trimmed by 6 bases and J by 8 bases, 9 bases remained unmatched. CDR3 size: 13 residues. Germline assignment: CDR1 MNHNY and CDR2 SVGAGI (reference sequence). CDR3 loop: CASSPSGGWGYTF. The CDR3 nucleotides read TGTGCCAGCAGCCCCTCAGGGGGTTGGGGCTACACCTTC.

The chain has TRBV2 and TRBJ2-1; weak D call: TRBD2 (5 bases). CDR1 is SNHLY, CDR2 FYNNEI, per germline. The CDR3 consists of 17 residues. V was clipped by 6 bases and J by 3 bases, with 21 bases between them. In DNA form, the CDR3 reads TGTGCCAGCAGCCCTCTAGCTCCCGGGCACCTCTACAATGAGCAGTTCTTC. Protein: CASSPLAPGHLYNEQFF. Drawing the rest from reference TRBV2 and TRBJ2-1, the complete variable domain is EPEVTQTPSHQVTQMGQEVILRCVPISNHLYFYWYRQILGQKVEFLVSFYNNEISEKSEIFDDQFSVERPDGSNFTLKIRSTKLEDSAMYFCASSPLAPGHLYNEQFFGPGTRLTVL.

In this sample, this clonotype turned up a few times. The chain carries TRBV20-1 and TRBJ2-2; 7 bases are a match to TRBD1. The CDR3 loop spans 16 amino acids. Germline values: CDR1 DFQATT, CDR2 SNEGSKA (reference sequence). Trimming took 0 bases from V and 5 from J; bases not matched to a gene: 9. CDR3 protein: CSARESEGALTGELFF. CDR3 coding DNA: TGCAGTGCTAGAGAGTCTGAGGGGGCTTTGACCGGGGAGCTGTTTTTT.